This TCR beta chain derives from a study of cytomegalovirus exposure and HLA in healthy donors. Whole-study findings and limits: One later analysis reportedly identified an Asian-associated ancestry cluster that showed fewer N-insertions than the approximately 670-donor mean. Later analysis placed DRB1 highest and HLA-C lowest in TCR association rates, which differed by HLA locus.

The PCR contained 60 Vbeta and 13 Jbeta primers. Measured with immunoSEQ multiplex PCR; TCRdb has only the in-frame clones, and not every one. The sample comprises about 210,000 clones, around 86% of which are singletons, and roughly 10% rests with the top ten. Notes on this clone: What it binds is unknown.

The CDR3 consists of 15 residues. Germline CDR1 is SGHAT and CDR2 is FQNNGV. J lost 4 bases, V lost 5 bases, and 8 bases had no gene match. Unrecorded immune exposure was likely among donors, who were nominally healthy when sampled. This TCR derives from a woman in her forties or fifties in good health and CMV-seropositive. The chain couples TRBV11-2 to TRBJ2-7, with 10 bases fitting TRBD2. The sample consisted of PBMCs. Written as DNA, the CDR3 is TGTGCCAGCAGCCCATCGAGCGGGGGGGCTTACGAGCAGTACTTC. It translates to CASSPSSGGAYEQYF. Full variable domain (outside the CDR3, taken from reference TRBV11-2 and TRBJ2-7): EAGVAQSPRYKIIEKRQSVAFWCNPISGHATLYWYQQILGQGPKLLIQFQNNGVVDDSQLPKDRFSAERLKGVDSTLKIQPAKLEDSAVYLCASSPSSGGAYEQYFGPGTRLTVT.